The clone carrying this TCR beta chain appeared a few times. The sample belongs to a study of blood T cells in healthy people across ages. Study summary: There was about one barcoded beta molecule captured by template switching per two T cells.

Together with a sample-barcoded 5' primer, a J-beta primer mix was included in a second PCR lasting about 6 to 11 cycles. A template-switch adaptor with 12 random nucleotides tagged each cDNA molecule. TCRdb re-derived calls from the 5' RACE reads in MiXCR, one entry per CDR3 protein. Altogether about 1.8 million distinct CDR3 sequences are present, approximately 50% being singletons, with the ten largest covering more than 2%. Germline lookup yields CDR1 LGHNA and CDR2 YSLEER. The CDR3 consists of 16 residues. Trimming shortened V by 1 base and J by 2 bases, and 13 bases separated the two germline ends.

The rearrangement uses TRBV4-3 and TRBJ2-3, with D possibly matching TRBD2 (5 bases). Source material: blood. The sequence was collected from a woman in her thirties or forties in good health. This CDR3 reads CASSQGLGDYTDTQYF. CDR3 DNA: TGCGCCAGCAGCCAAGGCCTTGGAGACTACACAGATACGCAGTATTTT.